This TCR beta chain came from a study of technical replicates of blood from several donors (TCRdb year 2017). Concerning this clone: Its antigen is unknown. No much larger clonotype is one base removed from it; base qualities were not supplied.

The method was the immunoSEQ multiplex PCR assay. TCRdb holds this immuneACCESS table with in-frame rearrangements only. Some clones are missing; in checked studies, unresolved V genes explain under half, and the rest has no known cause. The sample table holds around 80,000 clones, of which around 94% were seen once. Over 0.2% of the sample is taken by the ten largest. Material for sequencing was T cells isolated from PBMCs. This TCR was sampled from a human donor in good health.

The DNA is TGTGCCAGCAGCCCGCGACGGGACTCGCCGAACACCGGGGAGCTGTTTTTT. Its translation is CASSPRRDSPNTGELFF. The chain couples TRBV7-9 to TRBJ2-2, and possibly TRBD2, on 6 matching bases. Via the germline V gene (reference sequence), CDR1 is SEHNR and CDR2 FQNEAQ. From cysteine to phenylalanine, the CDR3 is 17 amino acids long. Only the CDR3 portion is preserved as DNA: 51 bases, with reading frame beginning at the first base. The germline ends are 16 bases apart after V is trimmed by 5 bases and J by 0 bases.